This TCR beta chain was profiled in a study of blood T cell repertoires in COVID-19. The table came from immunoSEQ multiplex PCR; TCRdb's copy has only in-frame clones and leaves some out. The sample carries about 180,000 clones, 70% to 90% recorded once. This clone appeared a single time. This CDR3 is built from 16 residues. Unmatched junction bases numbered 12, after V lost 6 bases and J lost 7 bases. The germline gives CDR1 SGHAT, CDR2 FQDESV (reference sequence). The source is a man between 18 and 29 years old who had recovered from COVID-19. The J gene is TRBJ2-1, the V gene TRBV11-1, with 10 positions matching TRBD2. Sequencing used peripheral blood. The DNA of the CDR3 is TGTGCCAGCAGTCGCACTCTAGCGGGAGTCGGGAATGAGCAGTTCTTC. Its translation: CASSRTLAGVGNEQFF.